This entry features one TCR beta chain sequence. This sample stems from a study of T cell changes during pregnancy in multiple sclerosis. The method was immunoSEQ multiplex PCR; TCRdb's version includes in-frame clones alone and lacks a portion of them. The table shows tens of thousands of clones, with around nine tenths occurring only once. Germline CDR1 reads SGHVS; CDR2 reads FQNEAQ. Trimming cost V 1 base and J 3 bases, with 16 bases left between them. The CDR3 is 17 residues long. This receptor was identified in a female donor with multiple sclerosis, enrolled in a pregnancy study. The V call is TRBV7-8, the J call TRBJ2-1; D is perhaps TRBD1 (5 bases). The sequenced sample was peripheral blood, obtained before pregnancy. In DNA form, the CDR3 reads TGTGCCAGCAGCTTAGGAGTAAGGGCAGGGATCTACAATGAGCAGTTCTTC. Its protein is CASSLGVRAGIYNEQFF.